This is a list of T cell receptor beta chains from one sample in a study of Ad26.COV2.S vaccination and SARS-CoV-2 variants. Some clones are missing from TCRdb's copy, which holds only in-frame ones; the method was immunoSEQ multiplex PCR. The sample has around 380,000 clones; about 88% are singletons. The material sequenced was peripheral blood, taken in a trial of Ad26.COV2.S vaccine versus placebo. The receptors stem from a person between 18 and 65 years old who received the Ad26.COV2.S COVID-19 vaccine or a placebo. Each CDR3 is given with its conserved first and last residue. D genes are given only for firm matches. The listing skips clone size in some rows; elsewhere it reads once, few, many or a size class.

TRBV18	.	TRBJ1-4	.	CASSPPGLEKLFF	TGTGCCAGCTCACCCCCCGGTCTCGAAAAACTGTTTTTT
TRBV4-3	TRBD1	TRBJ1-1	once	CASSHTGGLEAFF	TGCGCCAGCAGTCACACAGGGGGTCTTGAGGCTTTCTTT
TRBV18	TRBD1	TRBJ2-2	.	CASSPRQGVTGELFF	TGTGCCAGCTCACCCCGACAGGGGGTCACCGGGGAGCTGTTTTTT
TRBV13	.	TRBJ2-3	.	CASSLEITDTQYF	TGTGCCAGCAGCTTAGAAATCACAGATACGCAGTATTTT
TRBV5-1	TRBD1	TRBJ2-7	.	CASSPGQATYEQYF	TGCGCCAGCAGCCCGGGACAGGCCACCTACGAGCAGTACTTC
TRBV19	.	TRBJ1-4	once	CASHPTGVEKLFF	TGTGCCAGCCATCCCACAGGAGTAGAAAAACTGTTTTTT
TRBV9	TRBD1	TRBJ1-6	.	CASSAQGTSSYNSPLHF	TGTGCCAGCAGCGCACAGGGGACTAGCTCCTATAATTCACCCCTCCACTTT
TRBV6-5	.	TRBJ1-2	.	CASSYGEGTVNYGYTF	TGTGCCAGCAGTTATGGGGAGGGAACCGTTAACTATGGCTACACCTTC
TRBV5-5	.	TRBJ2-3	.	CASSLRGAADTQYF	TGTGCCAGCAGCTTGCGCGGGGCGGCAGATACGCAGTATTTT
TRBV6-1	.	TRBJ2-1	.	CASSEATTSNEQFF	TGTGCCAGCAGTGAAGCCACGACTAGTAATGAGCAGTTCTTC
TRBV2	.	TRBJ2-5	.	CASSEALRDSQETQYF	TGTGCCAGCAGTGAAGCGCTTCGAGACAGCCAAGAGACCCAGTACTTC
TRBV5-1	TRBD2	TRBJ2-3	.	CASSFQLAGGRRTDTQYF	TGCGCCAGCAGCTTTCAGCTAGCGGGGGGGCGCCGCACAGATACGCAGTATTTT
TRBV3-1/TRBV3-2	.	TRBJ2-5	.	CASSQRETQYF	TGTGCCAGCAGCCAGAGGGAGACCCAGTACTTC
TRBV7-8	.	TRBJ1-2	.	CASSLALLYGYTF	TGTGCCAGCAGCTTAGCGTTACTCTATGGCTACACCTTC
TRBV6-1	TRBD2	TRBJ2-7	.	CASSEVGSFGGGGQYF	TGTGCCAGCAGTGAAGTAGGGAGTTTCGGCGGCGGGGGACAGTACTTC
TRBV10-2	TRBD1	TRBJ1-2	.	CASSESTWTGGSRGYTF	TGCGCCAGCAGTGAGTCGACCTGGACAGGGGGATCTAGGGGCTACACCTTC
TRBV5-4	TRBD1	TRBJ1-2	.	CASSLATGQGNYGYTF	TGTGCCAGCAGCTTGGCCACGGGACAGGGGAACTATGGCTACACCTTC
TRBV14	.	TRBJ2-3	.	CASSQRYVGAPSTDTQYF	TGTGCCAGCAGCCAGAGGTATGTAGGGGCCCCTAGCACAGATACGCAGTATTTT
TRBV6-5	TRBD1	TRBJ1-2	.	CASSYGTGANYGYTF	TGTGCCAGCAGTTACGGCACAGGGGCCAACTATGGCTACACCTTC
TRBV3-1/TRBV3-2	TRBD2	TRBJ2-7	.	CASSQAVLASGGYEQYF	TGTGCCAGCAGCCAAGCGGTCCTGGCTAGCGGGGGCTACGAGCAGTACTTC
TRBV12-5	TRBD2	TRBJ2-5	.	CASGPWGGEETQYF	TGTGCTAGTGGCCCTTGGGGAGGGGAAGAGACCCAGTACTTC
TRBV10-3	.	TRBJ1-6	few	CAISGHTPIEGSPLHF	TGTGCCATCAGTGGTCACACCCCAATTGAGGGATCACCCCTCCACTTT
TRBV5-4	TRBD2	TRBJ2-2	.	CASSFGGGAVGELFF	TGTGCCAGCAGCTTCGGCGGGGGGGCGGTCGGGGAGCTGTTTTTT
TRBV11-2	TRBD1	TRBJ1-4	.	CASSHNLWQGDEKLFF	TGTGCCAGCAGCCACAATCTTTGGCAGGGGGATGAAAAACTGTTTTTT
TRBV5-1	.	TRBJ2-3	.	CASSPLYEGLADTQYF	TGCGCCAGCAGCCCACTGTATGAGGGGCTGGCAGATACGCAGTATTTT
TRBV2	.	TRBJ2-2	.	CASRRDSTNTGELFF	TGTGCCAGCAGACGGGACTCCACGAACACCGGGGAGCTGTTTTTT
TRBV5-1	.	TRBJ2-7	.	CASSSDRTTYEQYF	TGCGCCAGCAGCTCGGACAGGACTACCTACGAGCAGTACTTC
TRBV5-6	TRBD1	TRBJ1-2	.	CASSGRDRVGGYTF	TGTGCCAGCAGCGGCCGGGACAGGGTGGGTGGCTACACCTTC
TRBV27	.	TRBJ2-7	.	CASSSHTAGEQYF	TGTGCCAGCAGTTCCCACACCGCGGGAGAGCAGTACTTC
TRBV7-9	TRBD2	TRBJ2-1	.	CASSLDLAGGLWNEQFF	TGTGCCAGCAGCTTAGATCTAGCGGGGGGCCTCTGGAATGAGCAGTTCTTC
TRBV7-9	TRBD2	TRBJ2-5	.	CASSFRAGVQETQYF	TGTGCCAGCAGCTTTCGGGCGGGGGTGCAAGAGACCCAGTACTTC
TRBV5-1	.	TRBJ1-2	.	CASSLTPGSNYGYTF	TGCGCCAGCAGCTTGACTCCGGGAAGCAACTATGGCTACACCTTC
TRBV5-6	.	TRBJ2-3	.	CASSLGQGLRDTQYF	TGTGCCAGCAGCTTGGGGCAGGGGTTAAGAGATACGCAGTATTTT
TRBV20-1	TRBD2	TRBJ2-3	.	CSASLPGGWDTQYF	TGCAGTGCTAGTCTCCCGGGGGGGTGGGATACGCAGTATTTT
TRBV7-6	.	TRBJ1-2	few	CASSLEGGRVGGYTF	TGTGCCAGCAGCTTAGAAGGGGGGCGAGTTGGTGGCTACACCTTC
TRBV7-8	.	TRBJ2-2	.	CASTGAENTGELFF	TGTGCCAGCACGGGCGCGGAAAACACCGGGGAGCTGTTTTTT
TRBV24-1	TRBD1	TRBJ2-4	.	CATSRDPYGGQSGVNKNIQYF	TGTGCCACCAGTCGGGACCCTTATGGGGGACAGAGTGGGGTGAACAAAAACATTCAGTACTTC
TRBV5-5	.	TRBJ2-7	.	CASSFSRGTYEQYF	TGTGCCAGCAGCTTCTCCCGTGGAACCTACGAGCAGTACTTC
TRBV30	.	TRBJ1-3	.	CAWGSSGNTIYF	TGTGCCTGGGGGAGCTCTGGAAACACCATATATTTT